This is a list of T cell receptor beta chains from one sample in a study of human T cells and chemical hapten exposure. TCRdb used MiXCR to reprocess the 5' RACE reads, holding one entry per CDR3 protein. Found here are 65,000 to 95,000 distinct CDR3 sequences, roughly 8% of them singletons; the top ten hold approximately 2.1%. These TCRs come from a male donor in good health. CDR3s include the opening cysteine and the closing phenylalanine or tryptophan. A D gene is named only where the DNA matches it firmly. Size values are once, few and many counts, or a class for expanded clones, and some rows have none.

TRBV6-5	TRBJ2-7	.	13	.	CASSYSLGYEQYF	TGTGCCAGCAGTTACTCGCTGGGTTACGAGCAGTACTTC
TRBV15	TRBJ2-1	.	14	few	CATSSTRGRNEQFF	TGTGCCACCAGCAGTACCCGGGGGCGCAATGAGCAGTTCTTC
TRBV5-4	TRBJ1-1	TRBD1	16	few	CASSPGQGARGTEAFF	TGTGCCAGCAGCCCTGGACAGGGGGCGCGGGGCACTGAAGCTTTCTTT
TRBV12-3/TRBV12-4	TRBJ2-4	.	13	many	CASSLEAKNIQYF	TGTGCCAGCAGTTTAGAGGCCAAAAACATTCAGTACTTC
TRBV20-1	TRBJ2-2	.	13	few	CSARMRNTGELFF	TGCAGTGCTAGAATGAGGAACACCGGGGAGCTGTTTTTT
TRBV20-1	TRBJ2-1	TRBD2	13	.	CSVAGANYNEQFF	TGCAGTGTAGCGGGAGCTAACTACAATGAGCAGTTCTTC
TRBV20-1	TRBJ2-7	.	14	few	CSAREVGGPYEQYF	TGCAGTGCTAGAGAGGTGGGAGGCCCCTACGAGCAGTACTTC
TRBV12-3/TRBV12-4	TRBJ2-2	.	13	few	CASSLGVSGELFF	TGTGCCAGCAGTTTAGGGGTAAGCGGGGAGCTGTTTTTT
TRBV5-1	TRBJ2-3	.	13	few	CASSSWDRDTQYF	TGCGCCAGCAGCTCCTGGGACCGAGATACGCAGTATTTT
TRBV12-3/TRBV12-4	TRBJ1-1	.	11	.	CASRSGIEAFF	TGTGCCAGCAGATCGGGTATCGAAGCTTTCTTT
TRBV5-1	TRBJ2-3	TRBD1	15	.	CASSYQGASTDTQYF	TGCGCCAGCAGCTACCAGGGGGCGTCCACAGATACGCAGTATTTT
TRBV3-1	TRBJ2-3	TRBD1	14	.	CASSQGQGPDTQYF	TGTGCCAGCAGCCAAGGACAGGGACCAGATACGCAGTATTTT
TRBV7-2	TRBJ2-4	.	24	many	CASSSLEEGYRDSFGPLVKNIQYF	TGTGCCAGCAGCTCCTTAGAGGAGGGGTACAGGGATTCTTTCGGGCCCCTTGTCAAAAACATTCAGTACTTC
TRBV4-2	TRBJ1-2	.	16	.	CASSQGGTRSNYGYTF	TGTGCCAGCAGCCAAGGAGGTACGCGCTCTAACTATGGCTACACCTTC
TRBV29-1	TRBJ2-3	.	12	.	CSVDRGPDTQYF	TGCAGCGTTGACAGGGGCCCAGATACGCAGTATTTT
TRBV20-1	TRBJ1-3	.	16	.	CSASNWRGGQRNTIYF	TGCAGTGCTAGTAATTGGCGAGGAGGGCAGAGAAACACCATATATTTT
TRBV4-3	TRBJ2-1	TRBD2	17	many	CASSQDIVGTGGNEQFF	TGCGCCAGCAGCCAAGATATCGTTGGGACCGGGGGGAATGAGCAGTTCTTC
TRBV27	TRBJ2-7	.	13	many	CASSSDSPYEQYF	TGTGCCAGCAGTTCAGACTCCCCCTACGAGCAGTACTTC
TRBV29-1	TRBJ2-1	.	10	few	CSVPGYEQFF	TGCAGCGTCCCAGGGTATGAGCAGTTCTTC
TRBV4-1	TRBJ2-4	TRBD1	20	many	CASSQQQIATGAIAKNIQYF	TGCGCCAGCAGCCAACAGCAGATCGCGACAGGGGCTATAGCCAAAAACATTCAGTACTTC
TRBV27	TRBJ2-7	TRBD1	15	many	CASAFGGQGFYEQYF	TGTGCCAGCGCATTTGGGGGACAGGGTTTTTACGAGCAGTACTTC
TRBV12-3/TRBV12-4	TRBJ2-3	TRBD2	12	few	CAISGRADTQYF	TGTGCCATCTCGGGGAGGGCAGATACGCAGTATTTT
TRBV7-2	TRBJ2-2	TRBD2	17	.	CASSPILAGPNTGELFF	TGTGCCAGCAGCCCTATTCTAGCGGGCCCGAACACCGGGGAGCTGTTTTTT
TRBV19	TRBJ2-3	TRBD1	17	many	CASSPTPGQGASDTQYF	TGTGCCAGTAGTCCAACGCCTGGACAGGGGGCCTCAGATACGCAGTATTTT
TRBV20-1	TRBJ2-1	TRBD2	15	many	CSASISGSTYNEQFF	TGCAGTGCCAGTATTAGCGGGAGTACCTACAATGAGCAGTTCTTC
TRBV11-1	TRBJ2-1	.	16	many	CASSRISGGPYNEQFF	TGTGCCAGCAGTCGTATAAGTGGGGGGCCTTACAATGAGCAGTTCTTC
TRBV4-3	TRBJ1-1	.	13	.	CASSQSGWTEAFF	TGCGCCAGCAGCCAGTCAGGGTGGACTGAAGCTTTCTTT
TRBV6-6	TRBJ2-7	.	13	few	CASSYSDTYEQYF	TGTGCCAGCAGTTACTCGGACACCTACGAGCAGTACTTC
TRBV7-9	TRBJ1-2	.	12	many	CASSPDGYGYTF	TGTGCCAGCAGCCCGGACGGCTATGGCTACACCTTC
TRBV6-2/TRBV6-3	TRBJ2-7	TRBD1	14	few	CASNPGQSSYEQYF	TGTGCCAGCAATCCGGGACAGAGCTCCTACGAGCAGTACTTC
TRBV29-1	TRBJ2-5	.	13	few	CSVEGGVLETQYF	TGCAGCGTTGAAGGGGGAGTCCTAGAGACCCAGTACTTC
TRBV5-1	TRBJ2-5	.	16	many	CASSLPAGDTQETQYF	TGCGCCAGCAGCTTGCCGGCAGGCGATACCCAAGAGACCCAGTACTTC
TRBV5-1	TRBJ2-3	.	15	few	CASSAASPSTDTQYF	TGCGCCAGCAGCGCTGCCTCGCCTAGCACAGATACGCAGTATTTT